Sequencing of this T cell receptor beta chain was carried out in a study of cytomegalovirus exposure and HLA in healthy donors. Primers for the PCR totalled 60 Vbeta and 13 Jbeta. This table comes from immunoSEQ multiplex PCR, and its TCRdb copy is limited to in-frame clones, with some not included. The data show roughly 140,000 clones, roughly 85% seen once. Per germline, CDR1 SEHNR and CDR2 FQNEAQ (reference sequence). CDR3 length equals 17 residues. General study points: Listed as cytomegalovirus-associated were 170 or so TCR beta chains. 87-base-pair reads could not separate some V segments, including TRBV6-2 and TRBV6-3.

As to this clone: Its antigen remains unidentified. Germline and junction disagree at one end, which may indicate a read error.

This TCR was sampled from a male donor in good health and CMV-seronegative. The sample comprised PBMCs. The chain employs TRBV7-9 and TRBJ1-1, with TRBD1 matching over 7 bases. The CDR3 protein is CSSSLESYVDRDTEAFF. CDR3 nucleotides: TGTTCCAGCAGCTTAGAGAGTTACGTAGACAGGGACACTGAAGCTTTCTTT.